Following are 10 T cell receptor beta chains from one sample sequenced in a study of identical twins (dated by TCRdb to between 2015 and 2016). The protocol used for the library was 5' RACE. The run used an Illumina HiSeq 2000. TCRdb passed the public sequencing reads through fastp at Q25 and MiXCR, retaining productive beta sequences. Duplicate CDR3 protein sequences are folded into a single record with the most common DNA and genes. Present in this sample are about 530,000 distinct CDR3 sequences, about 22% of which were seen just once. The ten top clones hold 0.48% of the sample. This sample also belongs to another study, concerning yellow fever vaccine responses in identical twins.

The sequencing sample was made of CD4+ T cells sorted from blood. The receptor source for this set is a woman aged 18 to 35 in good health.

The chain combines TRBV18 with TRBJ2-7; 7 bases fit TRBD2. V lost 2 bases and J lost 3; bases outside the gene matches: 1. This CDR3 has 13 residues. Germline CDR1 and CDR2: KGHSH and LQKENI. CDR3 bases: TGTGCCAGCTCACCAGTAGCGGGCTACGAGCAGTACTTC. Residues: CASSPVAGYEQYF.

The genes are TRBV6-1 and TRBJ2-7; D is ambiguous. The CDR3 is 14 amino acids. Germline assignment: CDR1 MNHNS and CDR2 SASEGT. The V end lost 3 bases, the J end lost 3 bases, and 12 bases lay between the germline ends. The CDR3 bases are TGTGCCAGCAGTGAGAGAGGCCCGCGCTACGAGCAGTACGTC. Protein: CASSERGPRYEQYV.

J is TRBJ2-1 and V is TRBV20-1; 7 nucleotides align to TRBD2. The CDR3 loop spans 13 amino acids. CDR1 is DFQATT, CDR2 SNEGSKA, per germline (reference sequence). Losses at the gene ends were 4 bases for V and 8 bases for J; bases not matched to a gene: 8. The CDR3, as DNA: TGCAGTGCTAAACGGGGGGTTTTAGATGAGCAGTTCTTC. It translates to CSAKRGVLDEQFF.

CDR3 loop: CASSSGLGTEAFF. The CDR3 region has the DNA TGTGCCAGCAGCTCGGGACTGGGCACTGAAGCTTTCTTT. This sequence joins TRBV5-5 and TRBJ1-1, with D maybe TRBD1 (5 bases). Deletions cut 3 bases from V and 4 bases from J, with 10 bases between. The CDR3 sequence is 13 residues long. In germline, CDR1 is SGHKS, CDR2 YYEKEE (reference sequence).

This clonotype was counted between two and nine times. This chain joins TRBV6-1 and TRBJ1-6, with D perhaps matching TRBD1 (5 bases). Deletions cut 6 bases from V and 7 bases from J, with 16 bases between. CDR3 length: 15 residues. Looked up from germline, CDR1 is MNHNS and CDR2 is SASEGT. CDR3 loop: CASRQPGTFNSPLHF. The DNA of the CDR3 is TGTGCCAGCAGGCAACCCGGGACGTTCAATTCACCCCTCCACTTT.

CDR3 bases: TGTGCCAGCAGTGATGAGGCAGGTCCGGCACCCCTCCACTTT. Its protein is CASSDEAGPAPLHF. The genes are TRBV6-4 and TRBJ1-6, with D hard to call. Germline lookup yields CDR1 MRHNA and CDR2 SNTAGT. The length of the CDR3 is 14 residues. The ends were cut back, 3 bases at V and 11 bases at J, with 14 bases in the middle.

The chain uses TRBV20-1 and TRBJ1-2; D unclear. CDR3 length: 11 amino acids. Between the trimmed V and J ends, which lost 3 bases and 4 bases, there was a span of 6 bases. The germline V gene encodes CDR1 DFQATT and CDR2 SNEGSKA (reference sequence). The CDR3 protein is CSARQTYGYTF. The CDR3, as DNA: TGCAGTGCTAGGCAAACCTATGGCTACACCTTC.

This clonotype was detected a few times. V and J are TRBV10-3 and TRBJ2-7; tentatively, D is TRBD1 (6 bases). From germline, CDR1 is ENHRY and CDR2 SYGVKD. The CDR3 covers 13 residues. V lost 6 bases and J lost 4, with 13 bases in between. The CDR3 region has the DNA TGTGCCATCAGCCCAGGGGAAGTGTACGAGCAGTACGTC. It specifies CAISPGEVYEQYV.

The chain combines TRBV7-2 with TRBJ1-2; TRBD1 matches at 8 bases. Germline loops: CDR1 SGHTA, CDR2 FQGNSA. Trimming at V came to 5 bases and at J to 4 bases, leaving 6 bases not matched to a gene. This CDR3 is 14 amino acids long. CDR3 protein: CASSPDRVSYGYTF. In nucleotides, the CDR3 is TGTGCCAGCAGCCCGGACAGGGTTAGCTATGGCTACACCTTC. Based on the CDR3 plus reference TRBV7-2 and TRBJ1-2, the full variable domain is GAGVSQSPSNKVTEKGKDVELRCDPISGHTALYWYRQSLGQGLEFLIYFQGNSAPDKSGLPSDRFSAERTGGSVSTLTIQRTQQEDSAVYLCASSPDRVSYGYTFGSGTRLTVV.

This clonotype showed up just a few times. The V gene is TRBV29-1, the J gene TRBJ2-5; perhaps D is TRBD1 or TRBD2 (5 bases each). This CDR3 spans 10 amino acids. Germline V gives CDR1 SQVTM, CDR2 ANQGSEA. The V end lost 4 bases, the J end lost 10 bases, and 10 bases lay between the germline ends. The CDR3: CSVGGVDQYF. The CDR3 nucleotides are TGCAGCGTTGGAGGGGTGGACCAGTACTTC.